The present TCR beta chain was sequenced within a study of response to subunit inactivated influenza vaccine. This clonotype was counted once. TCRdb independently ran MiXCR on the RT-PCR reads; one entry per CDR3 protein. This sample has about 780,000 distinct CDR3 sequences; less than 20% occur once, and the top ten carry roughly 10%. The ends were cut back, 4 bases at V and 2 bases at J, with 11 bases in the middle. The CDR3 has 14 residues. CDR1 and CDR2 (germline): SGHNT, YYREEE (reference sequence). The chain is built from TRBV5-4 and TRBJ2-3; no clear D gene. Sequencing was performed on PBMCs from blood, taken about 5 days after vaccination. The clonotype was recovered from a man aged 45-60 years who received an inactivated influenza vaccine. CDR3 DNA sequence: TGTGCCAGCAGCAAGGACGGAGTCACAGATACGCAGTATTTT. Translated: CASSKDGVTDTQYF.